This T cell receptor (beta chain) was captured in a study of blood T cell repertoires in COVID-19. Study-wide context: Acute and convalescent COVID-19 samples came from the United States, Italy and Spain. PBMCs, B-cell-depleted T cells, or T cells provided the cDNA or gDNA that made up the material.

CDR3 length: 16 residues. Trimming took 4 bases from V and 2 from J; bases not matched to a gene: 5. CDR1 and CDR2 (germline): SGHRS, YFSETQ. Participants had their cohort set by participant-reported clinical history. TCRdb's table, derived via immunoSEQ multiplex PCR, lists solely in-frame clones and lacks some. The sample has hundreds of thousands of clones, more than 80% seen once. The sample consisted of PBMCs or T cells enriched from blood (not recorded which). The TCR originated in a man aged 45-65 years who had been exposed to COVID-19. The rearrangement links TRBV5-1 to TRBJ2-2; the match to TRBD1 covers 10 bases. This CDR3 is CASSAGQGINTGELFF. Written as DNA, the CDR3 is TGCGCCAGCAGCGCGGGACAGGGGATTAACACCGGGGAGCTGTTTTTT. The full variable domain, with the rest looked up from reference TRBV5-1 and TRBJ2-2, is KAGVTQTPRYLIKTRGQQVTLSCSPISGHRSVSWYQQTPGQGLQFLFEYFSETQRNKGNFPGRFSGRQFSNSRSEMNVSTLELGDSALYLCASSAGQGINTGELFFGEGSRLTVL.